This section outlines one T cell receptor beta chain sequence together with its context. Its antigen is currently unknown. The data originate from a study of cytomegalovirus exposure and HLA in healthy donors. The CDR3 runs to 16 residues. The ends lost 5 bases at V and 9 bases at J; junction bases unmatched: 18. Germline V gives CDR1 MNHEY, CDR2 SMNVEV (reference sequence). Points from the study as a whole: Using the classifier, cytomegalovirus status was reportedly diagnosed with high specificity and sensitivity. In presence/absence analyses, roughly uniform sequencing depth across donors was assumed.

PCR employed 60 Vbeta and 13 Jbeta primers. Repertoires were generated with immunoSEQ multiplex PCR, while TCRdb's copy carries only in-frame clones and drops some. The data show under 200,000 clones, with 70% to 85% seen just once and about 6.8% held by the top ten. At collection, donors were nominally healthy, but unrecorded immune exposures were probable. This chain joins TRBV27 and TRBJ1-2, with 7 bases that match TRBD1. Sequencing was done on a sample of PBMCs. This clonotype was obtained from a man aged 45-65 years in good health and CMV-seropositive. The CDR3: CASSPPRETGVGSYTF. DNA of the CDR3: TGTGCCAGCAGTCCCCCTAGAGAAACAGGGGTCGGTAGCTACACCTTC.